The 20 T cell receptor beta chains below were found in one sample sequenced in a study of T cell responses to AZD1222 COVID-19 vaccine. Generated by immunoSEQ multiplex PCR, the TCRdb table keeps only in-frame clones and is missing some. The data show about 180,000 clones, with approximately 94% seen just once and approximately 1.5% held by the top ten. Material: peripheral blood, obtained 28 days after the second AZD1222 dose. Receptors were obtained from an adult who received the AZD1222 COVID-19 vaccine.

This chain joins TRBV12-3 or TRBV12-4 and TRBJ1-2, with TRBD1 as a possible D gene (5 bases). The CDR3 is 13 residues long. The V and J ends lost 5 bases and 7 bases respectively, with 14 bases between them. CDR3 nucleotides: TGTGCCAGCAGTAATAGGGGAGAGAGTGGCTACACCTTC. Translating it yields CASSNRGESGYTF.

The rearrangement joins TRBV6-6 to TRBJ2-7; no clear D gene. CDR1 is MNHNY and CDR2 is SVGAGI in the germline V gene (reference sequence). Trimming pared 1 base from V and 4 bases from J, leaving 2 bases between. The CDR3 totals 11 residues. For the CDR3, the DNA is TGTGCCAGCAGTTACTTGTACGAGCAGTACTTC. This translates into CASSYLYEQYF.

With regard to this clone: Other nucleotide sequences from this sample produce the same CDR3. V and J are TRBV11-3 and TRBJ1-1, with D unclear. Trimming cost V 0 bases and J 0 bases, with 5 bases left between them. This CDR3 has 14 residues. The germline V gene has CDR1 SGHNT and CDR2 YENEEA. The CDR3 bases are TGTGCCAGCAGCTTAGATCGGGTGAACACTGAAGCTTTCTTT. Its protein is CASSLDRVNTEAFF.

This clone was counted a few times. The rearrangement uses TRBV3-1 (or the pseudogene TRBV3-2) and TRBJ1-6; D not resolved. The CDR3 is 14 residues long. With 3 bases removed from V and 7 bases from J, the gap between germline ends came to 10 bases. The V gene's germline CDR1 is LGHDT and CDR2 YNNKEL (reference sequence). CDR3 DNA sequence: TGTGCCAGCAGCCACGTGAGGGTGAATTCACCCCTCCACTTT. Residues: CASSHVRVNSPLHF.

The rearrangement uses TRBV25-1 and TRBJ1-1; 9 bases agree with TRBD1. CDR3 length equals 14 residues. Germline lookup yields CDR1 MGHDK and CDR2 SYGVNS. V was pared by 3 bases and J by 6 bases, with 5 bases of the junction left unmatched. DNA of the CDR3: TGTGCCAGCAGTGATCTGACAGGGGGTCCTGAAGCTTTCTTT. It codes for CASSDLTGGPEAFF.

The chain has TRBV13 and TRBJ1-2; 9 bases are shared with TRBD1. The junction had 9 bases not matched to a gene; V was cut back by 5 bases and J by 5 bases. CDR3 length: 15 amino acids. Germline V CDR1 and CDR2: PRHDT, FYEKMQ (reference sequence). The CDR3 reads CASSTRTGEHYGYTF. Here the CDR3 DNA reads TGTGCCAGCAGCACTCGGACAGGGGAGCATTATGGCTACACCTTC.

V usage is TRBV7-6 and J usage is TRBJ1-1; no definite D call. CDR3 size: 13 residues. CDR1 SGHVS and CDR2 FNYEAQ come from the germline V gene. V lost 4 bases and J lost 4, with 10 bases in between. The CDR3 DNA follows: TGTGCCAGCAGCTCCCTAAACCCCACTGAAGCTTTCTTT. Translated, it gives CASSSLNPTEAFF.

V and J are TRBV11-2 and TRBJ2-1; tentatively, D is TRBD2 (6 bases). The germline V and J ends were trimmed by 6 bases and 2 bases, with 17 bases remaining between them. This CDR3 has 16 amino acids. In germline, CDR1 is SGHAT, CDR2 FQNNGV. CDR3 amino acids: CASRKLGGVAYNEQFF. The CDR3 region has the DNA TGTGCCAGCAGAAAACTTGGCGGGGTGGCCTACAATGAGCAGTTCTTC.

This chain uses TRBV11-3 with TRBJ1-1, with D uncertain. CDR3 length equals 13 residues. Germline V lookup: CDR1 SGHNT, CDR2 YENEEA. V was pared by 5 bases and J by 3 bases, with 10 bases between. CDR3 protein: CASSTQIYTEAFF. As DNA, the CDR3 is TGTGCCAGCAGCACACAGATCTACACTGAAGCTTTCTTT.

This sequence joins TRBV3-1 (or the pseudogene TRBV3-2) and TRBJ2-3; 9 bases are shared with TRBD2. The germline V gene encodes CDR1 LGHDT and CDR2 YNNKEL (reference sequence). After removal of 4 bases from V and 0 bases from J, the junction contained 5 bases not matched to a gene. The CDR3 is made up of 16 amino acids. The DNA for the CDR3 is TGTGCCAGCAGCCGCAGACTAGCGGCTAGCACAGATACGCAGTATTTT. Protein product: CASSRRLAASTDTQYF.

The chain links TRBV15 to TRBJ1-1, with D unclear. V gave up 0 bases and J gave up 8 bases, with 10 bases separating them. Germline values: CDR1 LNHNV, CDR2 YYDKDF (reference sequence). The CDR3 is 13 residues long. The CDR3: CATSRDVTREAFF. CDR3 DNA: TGTGCCACCAGCAGAGATGTTACACGGGAAGCTTTCTTT.

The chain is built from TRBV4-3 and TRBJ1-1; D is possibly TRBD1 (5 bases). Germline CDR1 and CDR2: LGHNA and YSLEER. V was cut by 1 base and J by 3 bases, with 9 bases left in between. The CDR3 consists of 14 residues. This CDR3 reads CASSQASGDTEAFF. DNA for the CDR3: TGCGCCAGCAGCCAAGCATCGGGGGACACTGAAGCTTTCTTT.

CDR3 residues: CASGPLGTNEKLFF. The CDR3 DNA sequence: TGTGCCAGCGGTCCACTGGGGACTAATGAAAAACTGTTTTTT. The V gene is TRBV2, the J gene TRBJ1-4; D is unclear. V lost 8 bases and J lost 2, with 12 bases in between. The CDR3 length is 14 residues. Per germline, CDR1 SNHLY and CDR2 FYNNEI.

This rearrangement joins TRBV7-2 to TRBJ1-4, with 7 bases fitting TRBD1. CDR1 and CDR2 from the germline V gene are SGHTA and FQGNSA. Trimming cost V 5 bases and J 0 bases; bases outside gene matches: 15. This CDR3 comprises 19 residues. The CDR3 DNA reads TGTGCCAGCAGCCCCAGGGGGGGGCTCGGGGATGCAACTAATGAAAAACTGTTTTTT. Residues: CASSPRGGLGDATNEKLFF.

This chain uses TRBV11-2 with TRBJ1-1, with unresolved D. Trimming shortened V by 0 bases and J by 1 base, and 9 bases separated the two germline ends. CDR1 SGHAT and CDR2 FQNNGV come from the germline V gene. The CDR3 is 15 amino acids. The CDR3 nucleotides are TGTGCCAGCAGCTTAGAGGTGTTTAAGAACACTGAAGCTTTCTTT. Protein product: CASSLEVFKNTEAFF.

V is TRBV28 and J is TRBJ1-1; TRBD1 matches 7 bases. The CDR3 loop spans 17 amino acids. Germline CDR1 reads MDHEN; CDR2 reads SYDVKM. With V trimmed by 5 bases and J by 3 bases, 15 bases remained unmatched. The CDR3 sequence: CASSPFFQGDGDTEAFF. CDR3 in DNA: TGTGCCAGCAGTCCTTTCTTTCAGGGGGACGGGGACACTGAAGCTTTCTTT. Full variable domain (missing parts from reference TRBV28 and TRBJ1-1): DVKVTQSSRYLVKRTGEKVFLECVQDMDHENMFWYRQDPGLGLRLIYFSYDVKMKEKGDIPEGYSVSREKKERFSLILESASTNQTSMYLCASSPFFQGDGDTEAFFGQGTRLTVV.

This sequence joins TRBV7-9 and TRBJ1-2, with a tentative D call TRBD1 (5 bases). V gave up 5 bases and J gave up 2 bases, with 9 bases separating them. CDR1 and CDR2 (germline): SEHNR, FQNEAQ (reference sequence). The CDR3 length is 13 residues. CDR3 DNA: TGTGCCAGCAGCCCGGGGCTCAACTATGGCTACACCTTC. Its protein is CASSPGLNYGYTF.

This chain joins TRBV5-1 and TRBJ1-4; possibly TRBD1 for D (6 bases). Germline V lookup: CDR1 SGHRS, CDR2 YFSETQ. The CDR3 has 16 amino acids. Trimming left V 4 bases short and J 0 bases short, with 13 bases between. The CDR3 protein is CASSPGGYATNEKLFF. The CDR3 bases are TGCGCCAGCAGCCCCGGGGGCTATGCAACTAATGAAAAACTGTTTTTT.

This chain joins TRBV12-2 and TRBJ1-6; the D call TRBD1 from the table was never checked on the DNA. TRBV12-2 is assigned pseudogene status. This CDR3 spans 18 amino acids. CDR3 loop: CASRLGQGAERFNSPLHF. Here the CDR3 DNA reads TGTGCAAGTCGCTTGGGTCAGGGGGCGGAGAGGTTTAATTCACCCCTCCACTTT.

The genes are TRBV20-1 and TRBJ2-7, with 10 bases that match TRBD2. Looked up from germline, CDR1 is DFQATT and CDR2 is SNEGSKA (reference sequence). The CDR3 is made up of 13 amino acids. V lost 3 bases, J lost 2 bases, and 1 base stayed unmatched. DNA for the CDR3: TGCAGTGCTAGTAGCGGGGGGACCTACGAGCAGTACTTC. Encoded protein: CSASSGGTYEQYF.